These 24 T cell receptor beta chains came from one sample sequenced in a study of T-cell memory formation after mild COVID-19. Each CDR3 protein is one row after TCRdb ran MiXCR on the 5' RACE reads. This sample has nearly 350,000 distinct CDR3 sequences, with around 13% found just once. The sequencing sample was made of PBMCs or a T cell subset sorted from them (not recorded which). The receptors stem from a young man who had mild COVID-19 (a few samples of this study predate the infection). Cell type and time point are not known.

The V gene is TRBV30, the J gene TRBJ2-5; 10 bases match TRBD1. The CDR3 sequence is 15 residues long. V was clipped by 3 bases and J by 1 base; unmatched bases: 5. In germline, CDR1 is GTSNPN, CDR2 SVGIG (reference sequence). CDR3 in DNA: TGTGCCTGGAGGCCAGGGGACAGGGGCCAAGAGACCCAGTACTTC. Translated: CAWRPGDRGQETQYF. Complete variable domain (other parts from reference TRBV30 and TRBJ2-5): SQTIHQWPATLVQPVGSPLSLECTVEGTSNPNLYWYRQAAGRGLQLLFYSVGIGQISSEVPQNLSASRPQDRQFILSSKKLLLSDSGFYLCAWRPGDRGQETQYFGPGTRLLVL.

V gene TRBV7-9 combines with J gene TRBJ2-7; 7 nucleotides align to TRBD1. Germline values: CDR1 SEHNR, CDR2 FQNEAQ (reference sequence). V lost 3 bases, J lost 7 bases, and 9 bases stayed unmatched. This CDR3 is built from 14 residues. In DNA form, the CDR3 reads TGTGCCAGCAGCTTGGGAGACAGGGCTATGGAGCAGTACTTC. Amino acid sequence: CASSLGDRAMEQYF.

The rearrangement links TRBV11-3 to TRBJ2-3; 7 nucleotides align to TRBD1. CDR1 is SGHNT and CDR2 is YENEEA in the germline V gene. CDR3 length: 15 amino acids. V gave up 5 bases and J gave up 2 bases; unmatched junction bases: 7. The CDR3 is CASSIRTGYTDTQYF. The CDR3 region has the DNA TGTGCCAGCAGCATCCGGACAGGATACACAGATACGCAGTATTTT.

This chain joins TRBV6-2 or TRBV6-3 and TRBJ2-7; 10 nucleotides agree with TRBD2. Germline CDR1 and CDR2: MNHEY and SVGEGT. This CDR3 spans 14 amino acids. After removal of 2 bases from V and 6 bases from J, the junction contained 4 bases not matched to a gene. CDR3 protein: CASSYGIAGGEQYV. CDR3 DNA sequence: TGTGCCAGCAGTTACGGAATAGCGGGGGGCGAGCAGTACGTC.

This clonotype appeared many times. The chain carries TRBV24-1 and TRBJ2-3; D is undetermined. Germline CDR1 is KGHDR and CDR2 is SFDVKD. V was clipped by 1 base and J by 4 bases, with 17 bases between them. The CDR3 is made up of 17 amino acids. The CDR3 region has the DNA TGTGCCACCAGTGATTTTCCGGAAGGGCCAAGCGCAGATACGCAGTATTTT. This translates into CATSDFPEGPSADTQYF.

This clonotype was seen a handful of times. CDR3 region: CASSPGTDNTEAFF. In DNA form, the CDR3 reads TGTGCCAGCAGTCCGGGGACAGATAACACTGAAGCTTTCTTT. The J gene is TRBJ1-1, the V gene TRBV12-3 or TRBV12-4, with 7 bases identical to TRBD1. This CDR3 has 14 residues. Germline trimming cut 5 bases from V and 2 bases from J; bases unmatched to any gene: 5.

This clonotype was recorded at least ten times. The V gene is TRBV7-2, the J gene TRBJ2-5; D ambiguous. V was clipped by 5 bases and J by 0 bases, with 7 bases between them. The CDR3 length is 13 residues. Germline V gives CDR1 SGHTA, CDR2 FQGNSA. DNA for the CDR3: TGTGCCAGCAGCACGCAGTACCAAGAGACCCAGTACTTC. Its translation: CASSTQYQETQYF. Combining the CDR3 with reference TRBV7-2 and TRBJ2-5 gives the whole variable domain GAGVSQSPSNKVTEKGKDVELRCDPISGHTALYWYRQSLGQGLEFLIYFQGNSAPDKSGLPSDRFSAERTGGSVSTLTIQRTQQEDSAVYLCASSTQYQETQYFGPGTRLLVL.

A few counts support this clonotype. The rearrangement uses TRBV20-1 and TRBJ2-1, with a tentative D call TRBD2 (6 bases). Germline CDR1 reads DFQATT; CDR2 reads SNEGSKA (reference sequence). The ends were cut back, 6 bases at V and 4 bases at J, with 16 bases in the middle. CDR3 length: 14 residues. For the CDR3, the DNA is TGCAGTGCCTCCCCCCCTAGCGCGTACAATGAGCAGTTCTTC. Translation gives CSASPPSAYNEQFF.

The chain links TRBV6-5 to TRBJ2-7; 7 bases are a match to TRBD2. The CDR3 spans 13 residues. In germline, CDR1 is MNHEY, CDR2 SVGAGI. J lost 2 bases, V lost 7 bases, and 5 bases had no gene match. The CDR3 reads CASKGRGAYEQYF. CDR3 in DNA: TGTGCCAGCAAGGGACGGGGGGCCTACGAGCAGTACTTC.

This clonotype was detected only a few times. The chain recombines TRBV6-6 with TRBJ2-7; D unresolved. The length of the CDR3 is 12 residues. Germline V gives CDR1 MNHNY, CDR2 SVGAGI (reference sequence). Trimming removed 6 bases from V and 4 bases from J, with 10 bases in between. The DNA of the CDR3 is TGTGCCAGCAGCGTAGGAGCTTACGAGCAGTACGTC. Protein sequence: CASSVGAYEQYV.

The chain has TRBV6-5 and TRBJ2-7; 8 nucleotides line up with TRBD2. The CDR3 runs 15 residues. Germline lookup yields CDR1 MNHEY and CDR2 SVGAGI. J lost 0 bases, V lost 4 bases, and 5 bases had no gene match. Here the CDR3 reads CASSFSGASSYEQYF. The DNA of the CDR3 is TGTGCCAGCAGTTTTAGCGGGGCCAGCTCCTACGAGCAGTACTTC.

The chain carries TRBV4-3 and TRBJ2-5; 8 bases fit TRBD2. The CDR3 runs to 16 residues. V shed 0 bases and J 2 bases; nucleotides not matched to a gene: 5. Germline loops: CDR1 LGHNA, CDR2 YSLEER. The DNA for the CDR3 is TGCGCCAGCAGCCAAGATTACCGGGGGGGGCAAGAGACCCAGTACTTC. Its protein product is CASSQDYRGGQETQYF.

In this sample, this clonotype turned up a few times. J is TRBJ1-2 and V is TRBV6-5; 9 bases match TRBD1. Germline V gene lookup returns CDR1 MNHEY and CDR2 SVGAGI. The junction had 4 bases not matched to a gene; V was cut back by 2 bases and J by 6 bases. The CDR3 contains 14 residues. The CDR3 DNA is TGTGCCAGCAGTTACCACTGGACAGGGGATGGCTACACCTTC. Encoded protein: CASSYHWTGDGYTF.

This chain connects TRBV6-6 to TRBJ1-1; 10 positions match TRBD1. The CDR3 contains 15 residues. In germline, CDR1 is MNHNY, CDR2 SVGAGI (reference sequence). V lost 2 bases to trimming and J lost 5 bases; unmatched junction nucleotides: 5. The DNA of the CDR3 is TGTGCCAGCAGTTACGGGGACAGGGGATATACTGAAGCTTTCTTT. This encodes CASSYGDRGYTEAFF.

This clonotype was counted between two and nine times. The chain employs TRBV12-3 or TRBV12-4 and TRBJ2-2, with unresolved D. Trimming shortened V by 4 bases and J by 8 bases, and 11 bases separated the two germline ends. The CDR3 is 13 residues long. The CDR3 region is CASSSTLVGELFF. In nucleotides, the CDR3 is TGTGCCAGCAGTTCTACCCTAGTGGGGGAGCTGTTTTTT.

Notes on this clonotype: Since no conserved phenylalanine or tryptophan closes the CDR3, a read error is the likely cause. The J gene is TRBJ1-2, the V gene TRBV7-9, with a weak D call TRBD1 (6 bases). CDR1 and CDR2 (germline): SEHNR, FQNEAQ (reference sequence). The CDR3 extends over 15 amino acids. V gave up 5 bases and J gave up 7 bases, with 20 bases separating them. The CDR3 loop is CASSERTADASGYTL. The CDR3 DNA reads TGTGCCAGCAGCGAGCGGACAGCCGATGCGAGTGGCTACACCTTG.

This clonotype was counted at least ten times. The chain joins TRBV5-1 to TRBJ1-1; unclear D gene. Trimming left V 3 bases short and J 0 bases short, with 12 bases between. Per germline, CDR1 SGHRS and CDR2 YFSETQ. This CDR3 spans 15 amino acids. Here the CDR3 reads CASSSDGLLNTEAFF. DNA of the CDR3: TGCGCCAGCAGCTCCGACGGATTGTTGAACACTGAAGCTTTCTTT.

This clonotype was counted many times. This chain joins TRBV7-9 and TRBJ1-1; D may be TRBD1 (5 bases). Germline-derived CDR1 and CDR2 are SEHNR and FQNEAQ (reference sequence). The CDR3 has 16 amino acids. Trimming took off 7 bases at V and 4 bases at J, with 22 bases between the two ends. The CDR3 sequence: CASIPPHHRGGTEAFF. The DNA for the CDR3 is TGTGCCAGCATCCCCCCTCACCACCGGGGGGGCACTGAAGCTTTCTTT.

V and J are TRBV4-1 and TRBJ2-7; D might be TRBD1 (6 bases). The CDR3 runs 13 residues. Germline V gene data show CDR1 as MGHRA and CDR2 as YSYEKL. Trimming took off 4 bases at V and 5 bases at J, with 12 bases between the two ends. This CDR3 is CASSRKGVDEQYF. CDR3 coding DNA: TGCGCCAGCAGCCGCAAGGGGGTCGACGAGCAGTACTTC.

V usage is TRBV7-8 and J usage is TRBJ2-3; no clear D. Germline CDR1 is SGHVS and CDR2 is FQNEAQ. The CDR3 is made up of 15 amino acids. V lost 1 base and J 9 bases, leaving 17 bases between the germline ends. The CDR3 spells CASSLERARRVTQYF. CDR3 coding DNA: TGTGCCAGCAGCTTAGAAAGGGCTCGTCGTGTCACGCAGTATTTT.

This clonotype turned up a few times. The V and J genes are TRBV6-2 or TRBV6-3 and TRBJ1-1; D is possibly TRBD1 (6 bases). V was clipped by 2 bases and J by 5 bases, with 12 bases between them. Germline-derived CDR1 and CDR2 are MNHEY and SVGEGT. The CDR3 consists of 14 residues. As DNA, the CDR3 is TGTGCCAGCAGTTACGCGGGGGCGCCGACTGAAGCTTTCTTT. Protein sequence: CASSYAGAPTEAFF.

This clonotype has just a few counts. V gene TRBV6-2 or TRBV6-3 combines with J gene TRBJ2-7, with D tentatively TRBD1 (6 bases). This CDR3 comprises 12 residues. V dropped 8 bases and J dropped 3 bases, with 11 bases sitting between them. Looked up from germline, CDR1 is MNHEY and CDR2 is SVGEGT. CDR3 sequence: CASRDTSYEQYF. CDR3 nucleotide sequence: TGTGCCAGCCGGGACACGAGCTACGAGCAGTACTTC.

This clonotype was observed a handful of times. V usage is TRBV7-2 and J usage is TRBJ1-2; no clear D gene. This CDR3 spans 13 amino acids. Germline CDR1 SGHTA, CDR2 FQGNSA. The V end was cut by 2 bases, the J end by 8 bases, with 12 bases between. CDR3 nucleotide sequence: TGTGCCAGCAGCTTAACGGCGGGGTACGGCTACACCTTC. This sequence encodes CASSLTAGYGYTF.

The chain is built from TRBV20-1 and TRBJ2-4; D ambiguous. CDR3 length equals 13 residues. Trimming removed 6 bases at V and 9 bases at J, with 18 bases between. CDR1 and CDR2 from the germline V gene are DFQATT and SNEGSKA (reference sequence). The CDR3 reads CSARESYPAIQYF. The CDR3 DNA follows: TGCAGTGCCCGAGAGTCCTACCCAGCCATTCAGTACTTC.